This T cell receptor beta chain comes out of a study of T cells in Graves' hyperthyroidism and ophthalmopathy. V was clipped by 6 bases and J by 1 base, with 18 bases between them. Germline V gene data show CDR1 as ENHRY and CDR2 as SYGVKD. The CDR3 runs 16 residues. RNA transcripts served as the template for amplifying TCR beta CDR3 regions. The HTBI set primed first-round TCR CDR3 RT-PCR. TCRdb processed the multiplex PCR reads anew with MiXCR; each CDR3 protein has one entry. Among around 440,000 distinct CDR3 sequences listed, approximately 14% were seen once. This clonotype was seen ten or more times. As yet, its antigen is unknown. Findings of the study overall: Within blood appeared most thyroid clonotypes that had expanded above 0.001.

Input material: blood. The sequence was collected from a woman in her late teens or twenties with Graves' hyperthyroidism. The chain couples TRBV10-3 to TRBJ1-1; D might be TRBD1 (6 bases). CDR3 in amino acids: CAISPQGARSNTEAFF. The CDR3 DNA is TGTGCCATCAGCCCACAGGGAGCCCGATCGAACACTGAAGCTTTCTTT.